The rows below give T cell receptor beta chains drawn from one sample of a study of monozygotic twins with inflammatory bowel disease. TCRdb re-called the 5' RACE reads and shows each CDR3 protein once, DNA omitted. The sample data list a few hundred thousand distinct CDR3 sequences. Material: blood. Every receptor here comes from a human donor with ulcerative colitis or Crohn's disease, or a healthy co-twin of an affected twin (not recorded which). Each CDR3 is given with its conserved first and last residue.

cdr3_length	v_call	j_call	cdr3_aa
14	TRBV20-1	TRBJ2-5	CSAISGWDQETQYF
14	TRBV6-6	TRBJ1-4	CATRRPATNEKLFF
14	TRBV20-1	TRBJ2-7	CSARSRIISYEQYF
18	TRBV4-3	TRBJ1-4	CASSPMKTGGDLNEKLFF
16	TRBV9	TRBJ2-7	CASSARTGQLSYEQYF
16	TRBV5-1	TRBJ1-2	CASSQGGTSRGYGYTF
15	TRBV7-9	TRBJ2-7	CASSLDATHSYEQYF
16	TRBV11-2	TRBJ2-5	CASSLAMGGRGETQYF
15	TRBV6-1	TRBJ1-4	CASSDYRGANEKLFF
15	TRBV7-3	TRBJ2-1	CASTAGGSRNNEQFF
14	TRBV20-1	TRBJ1-2	CSAPPRGPNYGYTF
12	TRBV10-3	TRBJ2-7	CAISESTGTRYF
15	TRBV27	TRBJ2-7	CASSLRLAVAYEQYF
19	TRBV11-2	TRBJ2-5	CASSLDRAGGHPAQETQYF
17	TRBV9	TRBJ2-1	CASSANKDRGLENEQFF
16	TRBV18	TRBJ1-1	CASPPRTGPGDTEAFF
16	TRBV4-1	TRBJ2-5	CASSQDSVKYQETQYF
16	TRBV7-3	TRBJ2-1	CASSSNRASSYNEQFF
14	TRBV10-2	TRBJ2-3	CASSVAGRTDTQYF
13	TRBV11-2	TRBJ2-1	CASSWDTYNEQFF
20	TRBV4-3	TRBJ2-3	CASSPLPVVGSSYTTDTQYF
15	TRBV5-1	TRBJ2-2	CASSPDRKNTGELFF
13	TRBV20-1	TRBJ1-5	CSANRVLGQPQHF
16	TRBV7-3	TRBJ2-1	CASSSLPSLASNEQFF
13	TRBV24-1	TRBJ1-1	CATSDRDTLEAFF
13	TRBV10-3	TRBJ2-5	CAISDDLEETQYF
11	TRBV20-1	TRBJ2-7	CSARKEYEQYF
13	TRBV5-1	TRBJ2-7	CASSLDSTYQQYF
17	TRBV7-2	TRBJ2-7	CASSLGGRGTQAYEQYF
14	TRBV20-1	TRBJ2-1	CSATLAGGHREQFF
15	TRBV5-1	TRBJ2-1	CASSLRAQGYNEQFF